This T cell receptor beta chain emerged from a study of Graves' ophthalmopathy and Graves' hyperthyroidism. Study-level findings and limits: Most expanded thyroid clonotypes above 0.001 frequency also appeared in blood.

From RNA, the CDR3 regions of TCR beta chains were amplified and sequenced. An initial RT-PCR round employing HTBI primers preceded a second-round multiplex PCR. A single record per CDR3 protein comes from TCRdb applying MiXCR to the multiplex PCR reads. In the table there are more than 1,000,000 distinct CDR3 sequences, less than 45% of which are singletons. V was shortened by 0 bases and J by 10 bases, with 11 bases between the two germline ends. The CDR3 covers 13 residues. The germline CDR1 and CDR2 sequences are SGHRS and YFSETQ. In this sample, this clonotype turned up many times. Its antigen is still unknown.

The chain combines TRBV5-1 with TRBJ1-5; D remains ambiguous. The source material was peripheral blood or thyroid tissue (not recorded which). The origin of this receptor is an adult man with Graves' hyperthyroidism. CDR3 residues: CASSLAGLQPQHF. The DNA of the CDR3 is TGCGCCAGCAGCTTGGCCGGCCTGCAACCCCAGCATTTT.